This TCR beta chain comes out of a study of T cells in Graves' hyperthyroidism and ophthalmopathy. Looking at the study overall: At initial diagnosis, before any treatment had begun, peripheral blood was obtained.

Fresh peripheral blood, 8 to 10 ml of it, supplied the PBMCs. Amplification yielded TCR beta CDR3 regions, with RNA transcripts as the source. In the first-round RT-PCR of the TCR CDR3, the HTBI primer set was used. TCRdb independently ran MiXCR on the multiplex PCR reads; one entry per CDR3 protein. The sample records hundreds of thousands of distinct CDR3 sequences, roughly 22% being singletons. This CDR3 contains 15 residues. V was clipped by 3 bases and J by 6 bases, with 16 bases between them. Germline V lookup: CDR1 SGHRS, CDR2 YFSETQ. The clonotype was recovered from a woman aged 70-85 years with Graves' ophthalmopathy. This chain links TRBV5-1 with TRBJ2-1; the D call may be TRBD1 or TRBD2 (6 bases each). Sequencing was performed on blood. The chain's CDR3 is CASSWDLVRGNEQFF. For the CDR3, the DNA is TGCGCCAGCAGCTGGGACTTGGTCAGGGGCAATGAGCAGTTCTTC.